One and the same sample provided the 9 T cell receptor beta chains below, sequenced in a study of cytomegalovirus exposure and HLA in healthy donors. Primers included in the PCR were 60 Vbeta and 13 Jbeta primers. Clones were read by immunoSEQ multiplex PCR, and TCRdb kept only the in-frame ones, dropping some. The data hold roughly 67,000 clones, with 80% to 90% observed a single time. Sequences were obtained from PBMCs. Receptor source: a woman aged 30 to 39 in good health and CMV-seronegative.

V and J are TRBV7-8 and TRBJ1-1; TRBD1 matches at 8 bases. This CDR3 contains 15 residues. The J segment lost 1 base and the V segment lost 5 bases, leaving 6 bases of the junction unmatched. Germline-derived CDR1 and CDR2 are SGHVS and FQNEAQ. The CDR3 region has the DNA TGTGCCAGCAGCCCATGGACAGGGCGGAACACTGAAGCTTTCTTT. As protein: CASSPWTGRNTEAFF.

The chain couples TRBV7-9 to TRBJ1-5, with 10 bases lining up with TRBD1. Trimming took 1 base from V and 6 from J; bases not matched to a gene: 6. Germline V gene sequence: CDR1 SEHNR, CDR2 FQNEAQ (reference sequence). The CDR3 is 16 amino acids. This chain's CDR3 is CASSLGLGQGGQPQHF. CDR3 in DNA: TGTGCCAGCAGCTTAGGATTAGGACAGGGGGGTCAGCCCCAGCATTTT.

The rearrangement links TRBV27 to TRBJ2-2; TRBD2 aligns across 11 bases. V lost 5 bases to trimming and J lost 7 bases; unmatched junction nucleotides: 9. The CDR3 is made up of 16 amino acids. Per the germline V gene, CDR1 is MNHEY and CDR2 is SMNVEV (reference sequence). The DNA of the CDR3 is TGTGCCAGCAGTGTACTAGCGGGGGCTATAGGCGGGGAGCTGTTTTTT. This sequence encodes CASSVLAGAIGGELFF.

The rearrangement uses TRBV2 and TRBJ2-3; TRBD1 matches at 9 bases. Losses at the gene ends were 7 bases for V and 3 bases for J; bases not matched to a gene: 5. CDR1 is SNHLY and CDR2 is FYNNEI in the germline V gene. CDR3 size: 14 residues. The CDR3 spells CASTWTGETDTQYF. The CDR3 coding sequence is TGTGCCAGCACATGGACAGGGGAAACAGATACGCAGTATTTT.

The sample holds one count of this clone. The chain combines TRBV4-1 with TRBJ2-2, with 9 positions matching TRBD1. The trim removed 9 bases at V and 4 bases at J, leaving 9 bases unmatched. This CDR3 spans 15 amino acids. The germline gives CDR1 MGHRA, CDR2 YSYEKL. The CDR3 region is CASSFGQGITGELFF. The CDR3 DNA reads TGCGCCAGTTCCTTCGGACAGGGGATCACCGGGGAGCTGTTTTTT.

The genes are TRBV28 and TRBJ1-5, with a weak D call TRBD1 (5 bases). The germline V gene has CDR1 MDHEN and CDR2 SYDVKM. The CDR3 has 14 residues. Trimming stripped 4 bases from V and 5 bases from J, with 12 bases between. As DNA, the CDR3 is TGTGCCAGCAGTTGGACGGGGGACGATCAGCCCCAGCATTTT. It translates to CASSWTGDDQPQHF. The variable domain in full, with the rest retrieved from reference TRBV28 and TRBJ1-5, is DVKVTQSSRYLVKRTGEKVFLECVQDMDHENMFWYRQDPGLGLRLIYFSYDVKMKEKGDIPEGYSVSREKKERFSLILESASTNQTSMYLCASSWTGDDQPQHFGDGTRLSIL.

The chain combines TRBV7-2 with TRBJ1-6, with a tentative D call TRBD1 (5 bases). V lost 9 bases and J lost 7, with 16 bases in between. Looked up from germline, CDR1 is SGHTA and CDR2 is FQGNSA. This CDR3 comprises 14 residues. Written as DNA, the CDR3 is TGTGCCAGTAATACACAGGCGCTAAATTCACCCCTCCACTTT. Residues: CASNTQALNSPLHF.

The CDR3 DNA reads TGTGCCAGCAGTTCGGTACGGGGGGGCCGGGCAGATACGCAGTATTTT. Protein: CASSSVRGGRADTQYF. The chain combines TRBV27 with TRBJ2-3; 8 nucleotides line up with TRBD2. Germline V gene data show CDR1 as MNHEY and CDR2 as SMNVEV (reference sequence). V gave up 4 bases and J gave up 4 bases; unmatched junction bases: 10. This CDR3 spans 16 amino acids.

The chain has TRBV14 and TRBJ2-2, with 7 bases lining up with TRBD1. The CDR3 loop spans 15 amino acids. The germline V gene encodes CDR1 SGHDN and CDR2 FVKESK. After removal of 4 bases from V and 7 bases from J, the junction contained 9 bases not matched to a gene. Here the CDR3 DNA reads TGTGCCAGCAGCCCTACCGGGACAGTGGGCGGGGAGCTGTTTTTT. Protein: CASSPTGTVGGELFF.